The entry below gives a single T cell receptor beta chain sequence along with its context. During its preparation, the TCRbeta library received unique molecular identifiers. Using its own MiXCR run on the PCR reads, TCRdb lists one record per CDR3 protein. The sample yields 250,000 to 350,000 distinct CDR3 sequences, approximately 9.8% seen once. The data were taken from a study of T-cell reconstitution after alpha-beta-depleted transplantation in children. V lost 1 base to trimming and J lost 7 bases; unmatched junction nucleotides: 8. CDR1 is SGHVS, CDR2 FQNEAQ, per germline. The CDR3 covers 15 residues.

This chain joins TRBV7-8 and TRBJ2-7, with 9 bases that match TRBD1. The sequence was obtained from a human donor who donated a stem cell graft to a child with SCID. This sample comprised PBMCs from the stem cell graft donor, obtained from the stem cell graft. CDR3 sequence reads: CASSLELRDREEQYF. The CDR3 region has the DNA TGTGCCAGCAGCTTAGAACTGAGGGACAGGGAGGAGCAGTACTTC. Full variable domain (rest looked up from reference TRBV7-8 and TRBJ2-7): GAGVSQSPRYKVAKRGQDVALRCDPISGHVSLFWYQQALGQGPEFLTYFQNEAQLDKSGLPSDRFFAERPEGSVSTLKIQRTQQEDSAVYLCASSLELRDREEQYFGPGTRLTVT.